This TCR beta chain was sequenced for a study of OX40 agonist ivuxolimab in advanced cancers. Study-wide context: While on treatment, patients had intravenous ivuxolimab at 0.01 to 10 mg/kg every 2 weeks. From about 23 to 85 years was the age range, with a mean of around 56 years, and nearly 85% were male. General study results and limits: At 0.1 to 3.0 mg/kg, CD4+ and CD8+ blood T cells expanded clonally by week 6.

Researchers took blood at baseline, on cycle 4 day 1, and on cycle 7 day 1. In its sample, this clone was seen once. Its antigen is undetermined. The CDR3 loop spans 15 amino acids. Germline assignment: CDR1 KGHSH and CDR2 LQKENI. After removal of 3 bases from V and 5 bases from J, the junction contained 8 bases not matched to a gene. Method: immunoSEQ multiplex PCR; TCRdb's copy keeps in-frame clones and lacks some. The sample has around 100,000 clones, 89% seen once. The material was CD4+ or CD8+ T cells sorted from blood, obtained in a trial of the OX40 agonist ivuxolimab. This sequence was found in an adult with an advanced solid tumor such as melanoma, head and neck, liver or kidney cancer. J is TRBJ1-1 and V is TRBV18; 8 positions match TRBD1. CDR3 bases: TGTGCCAGCTCACCGTCAGGGGGCGATCCGACTGAAGCTTTCTTT. Translation gives CASSPSGGDPTEAFF.